The rows below give T cell receptor beta chains drawn from one sample of a study of shared clonotypes between healthy human individuals. Clones were read by immunoSEQ multiplex PCR, and TCRdb kept only the in-frame ones, dropping some. Of roughly 1,500,000 clones in the sample, 95% to 99% were seen once. The source material was naive CD4+ T cells sorted from blood. The receptors here all came from a man in his thirties or forties in good health. The CDR3 runs from the conserved cysteine through the conserved F or W. The order of the fields is V gene, clone size, D gene, J gene, CDR3 DNA, CDR3 protein. A D gene is named only where the DNA matches it firmly. Only some rows state a clone size, as once, few, many or a class for expanded clones.

>TRBV6-1|NA|TRBD2|TRBJ2-3
TGTGCCAGCAGTGAACTAAGCGGGAGGAACACAGATACGCAGTATTTT
CASSELSGRNTDTQYF
>TRBV7-2|NA|NA|TRBJ1-1
TGTGCCAGCAGCTTTGTGCCGACAACGAACACTGAAGCTTTCTTT
CASSFVPTTNTEAFF
>TRBV5-6|once|TRBD1|TRBJ2-2
TGTGCCAGCAGCCCGGGACAGGGTAACACCGGGGAGCTGTTTTTT
CASSPGQGNTGELFF
>TRBV5-1|NA|NA|TRBJ2-3
TGCGCCAGCAGCTTGCCAACACAGGGGAGGGCAGATACGCAGTATTTT
CASSLPTQGRADTQYF
>TRBV2|NA|NA|TRBJ1-1
TGTGCCAGCACCACACAATTGAACACTGAAGCTTTCTTT
CASTTQLNTEAFF
>TRBV7-9|NA|NA|TRBJ2-5
TGTGCCAGCAGCTTCGGAGAGACCCAGTACTTC
CASSFGETQYF
>TRBV27|NA|NA|TRBJ2-5
TGTGCCAGCAGCCCTACGGGCCTAGAGACCCAGTACTTC
CASSPTGLETQYF
>TRBV9|NA|NA|TRBJ2-3
TGTGCCAGCAGCGCCTCCCCCGGAACAAGCACAGATACGCAGTATTTT
CASSASPGTSTDTQYF
>TRBV14|NA|NA|TRBJ2-1
TGTGCCAGCAGCCAAGAACGTGAGCAGTTCTTC
CASSQEREQFF
>TRBV20-1|NA|NA|TRBJ2-1
TGCAGTGCTAGCGGGAATCTTCAGTTCTTC
CSASGNLQFF
>TRBV2|NA|TRBD1|TRBJ2-1
TGTGCCAGCTCCGGGACAGGGGGCCTGAATGAGCAGTTCTTC
CASSGTGGLNEQFF
>TRBV5-1|NA|TRBD2|TRBJ2-1
TGCGCCAGCAGCCCACTAGCGGGAGGAGGCAATGAGCAGTTCTTC
CASSPLAGGGNEQFF
>TRBV20-1|NA|NA|TRBJ1-2
TGCAGTGCTAAAGAGGGGTATGGCTACACCTTC
CSAKEGYGYTF
>TRBV18|NA|TRBD1|TRBJ2-7
TGTGCCAGCTCACCACTGGGACAGGGGGTCTACGAGCAGTACTTC
CASSPLGQGVYEQYF